These 9 T cell receptor beta chains were all obtained from the same sample, sequenced in a study of monozygotic twins with inflammatory bowel disease. TCRdb derives one entry per CDR3 protein from the 5' RACE reads, leaving out DNA. The sample's table shows some 330,000 distinct CDR3 sequences. The sequencing sample was made of blood. These receptors all come from a human donor with ulcerative colitis or Crohn's disease, or a healthy co-twin of an affected twin (not recorded which).

The gene calls are TRBV7-2 and TRBJ2-2; the D call of TRBD1 rests on TCRdb alone, since no DNA is present to check it. The CDR3 totals 16 residues. Germline assignment: CDR1 SGHTA and CDR2 FQGNSA. CDR3 sequence: CASSFDSTVDTGELFF.

This chain uses TRBV3-1 with TRBJ2-7; the D call of TRBD1 rests on TCRdb alone, since no DNA is present to check it. Germline CDR1 is LGHDT and CDR2 is YNNKEL (reference sequence). The CDR3 runs 16 residues. The CDR3 spells CASSPTEGTAYYEQYF.

J is TRBJ2-2 and V is TRBV7-9. Germline-derived CDR1 and CDR2 are SEHNR and FQNEAQ (reference sequence). This CDR3 has 16 amino acids. This chain's CDR3 is CASSLTDGPNTGELFF.

The chain has TRBV24-1 and TRBJ2-1; there is no DNA to check the TCRdb D call of TRBD2. Germline V gene sequence: CDR1 KGHDR, CDR2 SFDVKD. The CDR3 runs to 16 residues. CDR3 sequence reads: CATSDSRLAAYNEQFF.

The CDR3 sequence: CASRLTGSDTQYF. The chain uses TRBV12-3 or TRBV12-4 and TRBJ2-3; TCRdb outputs TRBD1, but without DNA this stays unchecked. The CDR3 has 13 amino acids.

The chain couples TRBV10-3 to TRBJ2-7. Germline V lookup: CDR1 ENHRY, CDR2 SYGVKD. The CDR3 is made up of 11 amino acids. CDR3: CAIRSIDEQYF.

The V call is TRBV3-1, the J call TRBJ2-7. This CDR3 spans 15 amino acids. Germline V CDR1 and CDR2: LGHDT, YNNKEL (reference sequence). CDR3 region: CASSQSTIPAYEQYF.

CDR3 in amino acids: CASSYSRTGGTDTQYF. The chain uses TRBV6-5 and TRBJ2-3; TCRdb's D gene call, TRBD1, goes unchecked for lack of DNA. The length of the CDR3 is 16 residues. CDR1 and CDR2 from the germline V gene are MNHEY and SVGAGI.

The rearrangement links TRBV7-2 to TRBJ1-4; as DNA is missing, the TRBD1 call by TCRdb cannot be tested. Germline V gives CDR1 SGHTA, CDR2 FQGNSA. There are 15 residues in the CDR3. The CDR3 is CASSWGARGPEKLFF. Combining the CDR3 with reference TRBV7-2 and TRBJ1-4 gives the whole variable domain GAGVSQSPSNKVTEKGKDVELRCDPISGHTALYWYRQSLGQGLEFLIYFQGNSAPDKSGLPSDRFSAERTGGSVSTLTIQRTQQEDSAVYLCASSWGARGPEKLFFGSGTQLSVL.